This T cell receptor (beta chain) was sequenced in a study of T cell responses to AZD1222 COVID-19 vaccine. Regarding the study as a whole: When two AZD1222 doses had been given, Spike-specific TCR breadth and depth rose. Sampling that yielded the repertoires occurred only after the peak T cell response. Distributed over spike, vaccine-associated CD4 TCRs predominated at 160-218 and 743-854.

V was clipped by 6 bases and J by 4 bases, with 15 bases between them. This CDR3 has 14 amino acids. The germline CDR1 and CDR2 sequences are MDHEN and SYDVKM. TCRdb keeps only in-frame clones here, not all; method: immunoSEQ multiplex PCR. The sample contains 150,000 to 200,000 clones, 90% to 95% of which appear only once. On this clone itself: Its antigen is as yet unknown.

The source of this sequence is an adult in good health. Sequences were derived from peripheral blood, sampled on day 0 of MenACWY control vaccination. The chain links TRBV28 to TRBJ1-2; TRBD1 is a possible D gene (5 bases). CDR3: CASSPPQGIYGYTF. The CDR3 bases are TGTGCCAGCAGCCCCCCCCAGGGTATCTATGGCTACACCTTC.